The 27 T cell receptor beta chains reported below all come from one sample, sequenced in a study of identical twins. TCRdb re-derived calls from the 5' RACE reads in MiXCR, one entry per CDR3 protein. The profile covers around 240,000 distinct CDR3 sequences, with 10% appearing a single time and 9% to 10% taken by the ten largest. The sample was memory T cells sorted from blood. These receptors originate from a man aged 50-59 years in good health.

The chain links TRBV28 to TRBJ2-7, with D perhaps matching TRBD1 (6 bases). CDR1 is MDHEN and CDR2 is SYDVKM in the germline V gene. The CDR3 extends over 16 amino acids. V was trimmed by 6 bases and J by 3 bases, leaving 21 bases between them. The CDR3 bases are TGTGCCAGCAGCCCCCCCCCAGGGGTTTGGGTCTACGAGCAGTACTTC. Its protein is CASSPPPGVWVYEQYF.

The chain joins TRBV5-1 to TRBJ1-4, with 7 bases aligning to TRBD1. CDR1 is SGHRS and CDR2 is YFSETQ in the germline V gene. V gave up 2 bases and J gave up 7 bases; unmatched junction bases: 8. This CDR3 contains 15 residues. The chain's CDR3 is CASSLGDSLIEKLFF. CDR3 bases: TGCGCCAGCAGCTTAGGGGACAGTTTGATTGAAAAACTGTTTTTT.

This clonotype was recorded a few times. J is TRBJ1-5 and V is TRBV5-5; D is unresolved. The CDR3 spans 15 residues. Germline V gives CDR1 SGHKS, CDR2 YYEKEE (reference sequence). V was shortened by 4 bases and J by 4 bases, with 15 bases between the two germline ends. The chain's CDR3 is CASSLHSLTNQPQHF. The CDR3 coding sequence is TGTGCCAGCAGCCTCCATTCCTTAACTAATCAGCCCCAGCATTTT.

This clonotype has ten or more counts. The chain uses TRBV3-1 and TRBJ1-5, with D uncertain. CDR1 LGHDT and CDR2 YNNKEL come from the germline V gene (reference sequence). The CDR3 length is 14 residues. V was pared by 2 bases and J by 5 bases, with 10 bases between. CDR3 DNA: TGTGCCAGCAGCCAAAACACTCTTGATCAGCCCCAGCATTTT. Translating gives CASSQNTLDQPQHF.

This chain uses TRBV20-1 with TRBJ1-1; D gene uncertain. Trimming pared 1 base from V and 0 bases from J, leaving 6 bases between. CDR3 length equals 13 residues. CDR1 is DFQATT and CDR2 is SNEGSKA in the germline V gene (reference sequence). CDR3 coding DNA: TGCAGTGCTAGAGGATACGTGAACACTGAAGCTTTCTTT. Amino acids: CSARGYVNTEAFF.

This clonotype was observed a handful of times. The chain recombines TRBV20-1 with TRBJ2-7; possible D gene TRBD2, 6 bases. Trimming stripped 6 bases from V and 2 bases from J, with 17 bases between. Germline V CDR1 and CDR2: DFQATT, SNEGSKA (reference sequence). There are 14 residues in the CDR3. The CDR3 loop is CSAGGVSGPYEQYF. Written as DNA, the CDR3 is TGCAGTGCAGGCGGGGTCTCAGGACCCTACGAGCAGTACTTC.

This clonotype was detected many times. The chain has TRBV6-2 or TRBV6-3 and TRBJ2-5, with D perhaps matching TRBD1 or TRBD2 (6 bases each). V was cut by 2 bases and J by 2 bases, with 12 bases left in between. This CDR3 is built from 15 residues. Germline values: CDR1 MNHEY, CDR2 SVGEGT. The CDR3 DNA reads as TGTGCCAGCAGTTACCGGGGGACATCTCAAGAGACCCAGTACTTC. Protein product: CASSYRGTSQETQYF.

The rearrangement uses TRBV7-9 and TRBJ2-7; D gene uncertain. CDR3 length equals 13 residues. The ends were cut back, 5 bases at V and 6 bases at J, with 14 bases in the middle. CDR1 is SEHNR and CDR2 is FQNEAQ in the germline V gene (reference sequence). The CDR3 region is CASSLDPFGEQYF. Here the CDR3 DNA reads TGTGCCAGCAGCCTAGACCCCTTCGGCGAGCAGTACTTC.

Many counts were recorded for this clonotype. V and J are TRBV29-1 and TRBJ2-5, with D tentatively TRBD1 or TRBD2 (5 bases each). From germline, CDR1 is SQVTM and CDR2 ANQGSEA. The CDR3 contains 11 residues. The V and J ends lost 4 bases and 10 bases respectively, with 13 bases between them. The CDR3 sequence: CSVASPGHQYF. DNA for the CDR3: TGCAGCGTTGCGAGCCCGGGGCACCAGTACTTC.

The chain recombines TRBV11-2 with TRBJ2-7; possibly TRBD1 or TRBD2 for D (7 bases each). V gave up 6 bases and J gave up 6 bases, with 18 bases separating them. This CDR3 spans 14 amino acids. Germline CDR1 SGHAT, CDR2 FQNNGV. The CDR3: CASSSGGVAGEQYF. CDR3 coding DNA: TGTGCCAGCAGTTCAGGGGGAGTAGCGGGCGAGCAGTACTTC.

This clonotype was detected ten times or more. The rearrangement uses TRBV20-1 and TRBJ2-1; 9 nucleotides line up with TRBD2. J lost 0 bases, V lost 1 base, and 7 bases had no gene match. There are 17 residues in the CDR3. Germline lookup yields CDR1 DFQATT and CDR2 SNEGSKA (reference sequence). CDR3 protein: CSARGLLAGASYNEQFF. CDR3 in DNA: TGCAGTGCTAGAGGGTTGTTAGCGGGGGCCTCCTACAATGAGCAGTTCTTC.

This clonotype has a count of ten or more. The chain employs TRBV5-1 and TRBJ2-2, with 7 bases fitting TRBD1. Germline trimming cut 4 bases from V and 1 base from J; bases unmatched to any gene: 7. This CDR3 contains 16 residues. Germline CDR1 and CDR2: SGHRS and YFSETQ. CDR3 loop: CASSRQGQRNTGELFF. DNA for the CDR3: TGCGCCAGCAGCCGCCAGGGACAGAGGAACACCGGGGAGCTGTTTTTT.

This clonotype was seen a handful of times. The chain employs TRBV7-2 and TRBJ2-7; D gene uncertain. Per germline, CDR1 SGHTA and CDR2 FQGNSA. V was cut by 3 bases and J by 3 bases, with 9 bases left in between. The CDR3 sequence is 13 residues long. The DNA of the CDR3 is TGTGCCAGCAGCTTTCGGCAGTTCTACGAGCAGTACTTC. Its protein is CASSFRQFYEQYF.

The chain couples TRBV28 to TRBJ2-5; D may be TRBD2 (7 bases). This CDR3 is built from 16 residues. Germline loops: CDR1 MDHEN, CDR2 SYDVKM. V shed 3 bases and J shed 7 bases, with 21 bases lying between them. The CDR3 loop is CASSFQAGASLGTQYF. Here the CDR3 DNA reads TGTGCCAGCAGTTTTCAGGCGGGGGCCTCGTTAGGGACCCAGTACTTC.

This clonotype was recorded at least ten times. V and J are TRBV28 and TRBJ2-1; D is possibly TRBD2 (6 bases). This CDR3 is built from 15 residues. Germline CDR1 and CDR2: MDHEN and SYDVKM. V shed 1 base and J shed 5 bases, with 12 bases lying between them. The DNA of the CDR3 is TGTGCCAGCAGTTTATTGGGCGGAGGGGACAATGAGCAGTTCTTC. It yields the protein CASSLLGGGDNEQFF.

This sequence joins TRBV3-1 and TRBJ2-7; 7 bases line up with TRBD1. After removal of 4 bases from V and 0 bases from J, the junction contained 3 bases not matched to a gene. The CDR3 is made up of 14 amino acids. CDR1 is LGHDT, CDR2 YNNKEL, per germline (reference sequence). CDR3 bases: TGTGCCAGCAGCCGGGACAGCAGCTCCTACGAGCAGTACTTC. It is translated as CASSRDSSSYEQYF.

The J gene is TRBJ2-1, the V gene TRBV13; 14 bases are a match to TRBD2. CDR3 length equals 19 residues. V shed 4 bases and J 0 bases; nucleotides not matched to a gene: 8. Germline V CDR1 and CDR2: PRHDT, FYEKMQ (reference sequence). CDR3 coding DNA: TGTGCCAGCAGCTCAGGACTAGCGGGAGGTCTTAGCTCCTACAATGAGCAGTTCTTC. It translates to CASSSGLAGGLSSYNEQFF.

The rearrangement uses TRBV7-9 and TRBJ1-3; D is uncertain. In germline, CDR1 is SEHNR, CDR2 FQNEAQ (reference sequence). CDR3 size: 17 residues. The V end lost 4 bases, the J end lost 4 bases, and 20 bases lay between the germline ends. This chain's CDR3 is CASSSTWANPSGNTIYF. The CDR3 DNA is TGTGCCAGCAGCTCTACCTGGGCGAATCCTTCCGGAAACACCATATATTTT.

The genes are TRBV3-1 and TRBJ2-7, with D tentatively TRBD1 (6 bases). Deletions cut 10 bases from V and 2 bases from J, with 18 bases between. Germline loops: CDR1 LGHDT, CDR2 YNNKEL (reference sequence). The CDR3 is made up of 14 amino acids. The CDR3 loop reads CATRRQVYPYEQYF. The CDR3 nucleotides read TGTGCCACCAGGAGACAGGTTTACCCCTACGAGCAGTACTTC.

This clonotype was observed many times. V and J are TRBV5-1 and TRBJ2-2; possible D gene TRBD2, 5 bases. This CDR3 comprises 14 residues. Trimming took off 0 bases at V and 4 bases at J, with 7 bases between the two ends. Germline V gives CDR1 SGHRS, CDR2 YFSETQ. CDR3 nucleotide sequence: TGCGCCAGCAGCTTGGGGGAGACCACCGGGGAGCTGTTTTTT. Protein sequence: CASSLGETTGELFF.

In this sample, this clonotype turned up a few times. The rearrangement uses TRBV30 and TRBJ1-4; D uncertain. The CDR3 has 13 amino acids. Trimming removed 2 bases from V and 3 bases from J, with 7 bases in between. CDR1 GTSNPN and CDR2 SVGIG come from the germline V gene (reference sequence). CDR3 bases: TGTGCCTGGAGTAACGAAGCTAATGAAAAACTGTTTTTT. Its translation: CAWSNEANEKLFF.

At least ten counts were recorded for this clonotype. V gene TRBV4-2 combines with J gene TRBJ1-1; maybe TRBD1 (6 bases). The V gene's germline CDR1 is LGHNA and CDR2 YNFKEQ. The V gene lost 0 bases and the J gene lost 4 bases, with 12 bases spanning the gap. The CDR3 length is 15 residues. The CDR3 nucleotides read TGTGCCAGCAGCCAAGATTGGTTAGGGGGCACTGAAGCTTTCTTT. This sequence encodes CASSQDWLGGTEAFF.

This clonotype has ten or more counts. The chain carries TRBV11-1 and TRBJ2-7, with 10 positions matching TRBD2. Germline values: CDR1 SGHAT, CDR2 FQDESV (reference sequence). With 3 bases clipped from V and 0 bases from J, the junction kept 11 bases outside the gene matches. This CDR3 comprises 18 residues. DNA of the CDR3: TGTGCCAGCAGCTTCAGATCCACGACTAGCGGGTCCTCCTACGAGCAGTACTTC. Translation: CASSFRSTTSGSSYEQYF.

At least ten counts were recorded for this clonotype. The gene calls are TRBV5-5 and TRBJ1-4, with 8 bases fitting TRBD1. The CDR3 totals 18 residues. Germline CDR1 and CDR2: SGHKS and YYEKEE (reference sequence). J was trimmed by 8 bases and V by 0 bases; bases with no gene match: 15. CDR3 nucleotides: TGTGCCAGCAGCTTGGTCGGCGCAGGGGGCGCTTCGAAGGAAAAACTGTTTTTT. This gives the protein CASSLVGAGGASKEKLFF.

The chain links TRBV12-3 or TRBV12-4 to TRBJ1-5; D is uncertain. The CDR3 length is 14 residues. V lost 3 bases and J 2 bases, leaving 8 bases between the germline ends. The CDR3 loop reads CASSFLGGNQPQHF. In nucleotides, the CDR3 is TGTGCCAGCAGTTTTCTGGGTGGCAATCAGCCCCAGCATTTT.

This clonotype was counted ten times or more. The chain uses TRBV12-3 or TRBV12-4 and TRBJ1-1; unclear D gene. The CDR3 loop spans 12 amino acids. With 5 bases removed from V and 3 bases from J, the gap between germline ends came to 7 bases. The CDR3 loop is CASSMGYTEAFF. The CDR3 DNA follows: TGTGCCAGCAGTATGGGCTACACTGAAGCTTTCTTT.

This rearrangement joins TRBV4-2 to TRBJ2-7, with a tentative D call TRBD1 (6 bases). Germline V gene data show CDR1 as LGHNA and CDR2 as YNFKEQ. The ends were cut back, 0 bases at V and 2 bases at J, with 17 bases in the middle. CDR3 size: 17 residues. The CDR3: CASSQDSRAHRAYEQYF. The DNA for the CDR3 is TGTGCCAGCAGCCAAGATTCACGGGCGCACAGGGCCTACGAGCAGTACTTC.